The 6 T cell receptor beta chains below were found in one sample sequenced in a study of cytomegalovirus exposure and HLA in healthy donors. This PCR relied on a set of 60 Vbeta primers and 13 Jbeta primers. The assay was immunoSEQ multiplex PCR, and TCRdb's table has in-frame clones only and misses some. The sample consists of roughly 120,000 clones, approximately 80% of them appearing once. The material sequenced was PBMCs. The receptors were gathered from a woman under 30 in good health and CMV-seronegative.

This clone was picked up one time. V is TRBV6-5 and J is TRBJ2-5; possibly TRBD2 for D (7 bases). CDR3 length: 15 residues. Germline CDR1 and CDR2: MNHEY and SVGAGI. V dropped 6 bases and J dropped 3 bases, with 17 bases sitting between them. CDR3 coding DNA: TGTGCCAGCAGGGGAGGGGGGGTTGGGGAAGAGACCCAGTACTTC. Protein sequence: CASRGGGVGEETQYF.

This clone was detected only a few times. V and J are TRBV7-2 and TRBJ1-5; TRBD1 aligns across 7 bases. CDR3 length equals 16 residues. Unmatched junction bases numbered 11, after V lost 5 bases and J lost 4 bases. From germline, CDR1 is SGHTA and CDR2 FQGNSA. CDR3 loop: CASSPPGQRANQPQHF. CDR3 DNA: TGTGCCAGCAGCCCCCCGGGACAGAGAGCAAATCAGCCCCAGCATTTT.

The chain uses TRBV7-3 and TRBJ1-1; 7 bases agree with TRBD1. The CDR3 length is 14 residues. V lost 4 bases and J lost 7; bases outside the gene matches: 9. CDR1 is SGHTA and CDR2 is FQGTGA in the germline V gene. CDR3 sequence: CASSSAGGVGEAFF. The CDR3 DNA reads as TGTGCCAGCAGCTCCGCAGGGGGAGTCGGTGAAGCTTTCTTT.

The chain joins TRBV18 to TRBJ1-1, with 7 nucleotides matching TRBD1. Germline CDR1 and CDR2: KGHSH and LQKENI. V was pared by 3 bases and J by 0 bases, with 10 bases of the junction left unmatched. CDR3 length: 17 residues. Written as DNA, the CDR3 is TGTGCCAGCTCACCTTCGGGACAGACTATTATGAACACTGAAGCTTTCTTT. Protein product: CASSPSGQTIMNTEAFF. The complete variable domain, with remaining parts taken from reference TRBV18 and TRBJ1-1, reads NAGVMQNPRHLVRRRGQEARLRCSPMKGHSHVYWYRQLPEEGLKFMVYLQKENIIDESGMPKERFSAEFPKEGPSILRIQQVVRGDSAAYFCASSPSGQTIMNTEAFFGQGTRLTVV.

The CDR3 DNA reads TGTGCCAGCAGTTACCGGTCGGACAGGGTAGCTGAAGCTTTCTTT. Protein: CASSYRSDRVAEAFF. V usage is TRBV6-6 and J usage is TRBJ1-1, with 8 bases identical to TRBD1. The CDR3 covers 15 residues. The germline V gene has CDR1 MNHNY and CDR2 SVGAGI (reference sequence). After removal of 2 bases from V and 6 bases from J, the junction contained 8 bases not matched to a gene.

In regard to this clone: The junction differs from germline at one of its ends, possibly a read error. The chain links TRBV5-1 to TRBJ1-2; 7 bases map to TRBD1. Germline values: CDR1 SGHRS, CDR2 YFSETQ. The CDR3 has 14 residues. The CDR3 is CASSSRDSDYGYIF. The CDR3 bases are TGCGCCAGCAGCTCCAGGGACAGTGACTATGGCTACATCTTC.